Here is one TCR beta chain with its context. Its specificity is not known. One tube held mixed TRB-A and TRB-B primer pools for touch-down PCR. Using the multiplex PCR reads, TCRdb records one entry per CDR3 protein without DNA. This sample's table reports approximately 990 distinct CDR3 sequences. TRB was amplified from roughly 250 ng of peripheral blood genomic DNA per sample. This CDR3 region has 14 residues. In germline, CDR1 is SGHTA, CDR2 FQGNSA. The data belong to a study of T cell clusters in autoimmune cytopenias. Turning to the study itself: Per sample, median TRB depth was approximately 48,000 reads, yielding a median approximately 2,400 distinct clonotypes.

Findings of the study overall: TRB repertoire shifts in secondary cytopenia and chronic lymphocytic leukemia mostly reflected lymphoma, not autoimmunity. No experiment has yet validated the function of the T cell clusters defined in silico. A dominant lymphoma-associated repertoire apparently masked the cluster-lack signature in secondary cytopenia versus chronic lymphocytic leukemia.

The sequence was obtained from a human donor with an autoimmune cytopenia or autoimmune hepatitis (not recorded which). Sequenced sample: peripheral blood. The gene calls are TRBV7-2 and TRBJ1-1; the TRBD1 assignment by TCRdb is unverifiable without DNA. CDR3 loop: CASSRGTVVMEAFF. The complete variable domain, with remaining parts taken from reference TRBV7-2 and TRBJ1-1, reads GAGVSQSPSNKVTEKGKDVELRCDPISGHTALYWYRQSLGQGLEFLIYFQGNSAPDKSGLPSDRFSAERTGGSVSTLTIQRTQQEDSAVYLCASSRGTVVMEAFFGQGTRLTVV.